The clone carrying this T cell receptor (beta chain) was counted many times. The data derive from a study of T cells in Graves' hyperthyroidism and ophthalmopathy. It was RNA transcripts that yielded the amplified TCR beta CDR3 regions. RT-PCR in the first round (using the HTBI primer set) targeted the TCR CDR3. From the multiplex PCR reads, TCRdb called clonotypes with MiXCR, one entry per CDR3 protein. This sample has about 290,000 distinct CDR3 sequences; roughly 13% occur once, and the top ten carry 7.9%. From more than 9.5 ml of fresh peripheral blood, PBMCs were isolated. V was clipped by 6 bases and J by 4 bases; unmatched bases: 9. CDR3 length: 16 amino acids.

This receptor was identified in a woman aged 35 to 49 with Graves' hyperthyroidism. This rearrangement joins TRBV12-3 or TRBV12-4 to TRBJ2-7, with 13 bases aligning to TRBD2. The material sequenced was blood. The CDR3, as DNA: TGTGCCAGCAGCCGGACTAGCGGGAGATCACTTTACGAGCAGTACTTC. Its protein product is CASSRTSGRSLYEQYF.